This T cell receptor beta chain was sequenced in a study of siplizumab effects on memory and regulatory T cells. The repertoire was sequenced with immunoSEQ multiplex PCR; TCRdb's copy has only in-frame clones and lacks some. This sample has approximately 75,000 clones; around 93% occur once, and the top ten carry about 5%. CDR1 and CDR2 from the germline V gene are MGHRA and YSYEKL. Unmatched junction bases numbered 4, after V lost 4 bases and J lost 3 bases. This CDR3 region has 14 residues. This TCR derives from a human donor in good health. Sequencing was done on a sample of CD8+ T cells sorted from blood. V and J are TRBV4-1 and TRBJ2-7, with TRBD2 matching over 9 bases. The CDR3 nucleotides read TGCGCCAGCAGCCCTGGGCGGGGGGGCTACGAGCAGTACTTC. It is translated as CASSPGRGGYEQYF.